These 9 T cell receptor beta chains came from one sample sequenced in a study of blood T cell repertoires in COVID-19. Sequenced by immunoSEQ multiplex PCR; TCRdb stores in-frame clones only, minus some. The data hold some 180,000 clones, with approximately 80% observed a single time. Sequencing used peripheral blood. These receptors all come from a woman aged 40-49 years with COVID-19, enrolled during active disease.

V is TRBV5-1 and J is TRBJ2-5, with D hard to call. Germline V lookup: CDR1 SGHRS, CDR2 YFSETQ. V was trimmed by 2 bases and J by 2 bases, leaving 7 bases between them. The CDR3 sequence is 13 residues long. CDR3 amino acids: CASSFPGQETQYF. CDR3 coding DNA: TGCGCCAGCAGCTTCCCAGGACAAGAGACCCAGTACTTC.

The CDR3 nucleotides are TGTGCCAGCAGTTTGGACAGGGGGCGATCCGCGAACACTGAAGCTTTCTTT. It translates to CASSLDRGRSANTEAFF. V gene TRBV27 combines with J gene TRBJ1-1; 11 positions agree with TRBD1. CDR3 length equals 17 residues. CDR1 MNHEY and CDR2 SMNVEV come from the germline V gene (reference sequence). V shed 3 bases and J 1 base; nucleotides not matched to a gene: 7.

The chain recombines TRBV5-5 with TRBJ1-6, with no clear D. Trimming stripped 5 bases from V and 10 bases from J, with 16 bases between. This CDR3 has 14 amino acids. The germline V gene encodes CDR1 SGHKS and CDR2 YYEKEE (reference sequence). CDR3 amino acids: CASRRGVGDSPLHF. The CDR3 nucleotides read TGTGCCAGCAGAAGAGGAGTCGGAGACTCACCCCTCCACTTT.

This CDR3 is CASSSPGQGNYGYTF. CDR3 coding DNA: TGTGCCAGCAGTTCTCCGGGACAGGGAAATTATGGCTACACCTTC. The J gene is TRBJ1-2, the V gene TRBV6-5; 9 bases are shared with TRBD1. The CDR3 sequence is 15 residues long. Germline loops: CDR1 MNHEY, CDR2 SVGAGI. Losses at the gene ends were 4 bases for V and 5 bases for J; bases not matched to a gene: 8.

This chain connects TRBV3-1 (or the pseudogene TRBV3-2) to TRBJ2-1; 12 positions agree with TRBD2. The length of the CDR3 is 22 residues. Germline V CDR1 and CDR2: LGHDT, YNNKEL (reference sequence). V shed 0 bases and J 3 bases; nucleotides not matched to a gene: 18. The CDR3 DNA follows: TGTGCCAGCAGCCAAGATCCCTTATCCCGGACTAGCGGGGTACCTAGCTACAATGAGCAGTTCTTC. Protein product: CASSQDPLSRTSGVPSYNEQFF.

V is TRBV7-3 and J is TRBJ2-7; possible D gene TRBD2, 5 bases. Trimming cost V 1 base and J 6 bases, with 13 bases left between them. The CDR3 length is 14 residues. The germline V gene has CDR1 SGHTA and CDR2 FQGTGA. CDR3 in amino acids: CASSLRGSSSEQYF. The CDR3 DNA is TGTGCCAGCAGCTTAAGAGGGTCATCTAGCGAGCAGTACTTC. The entire variable domain, with the rest obtained from reference TRBV7-3 and TRBJ2-7, is as follows: GAGVSQTPSNKVTEKGKYVELRCDPISGHTALYWYRQSLGQGPEFLIYFQGTGAADDSGLPNDRFFAVRPEGSVSTLKIQRTERGDSAVYLCASSLRGSSSEQYFGPGTRLTVT.

This clone was detected many times. The rearrangement joins TRBV28 to TRBJ2-1; weak D call: TRBD2 (5 bases). V was clipped by 6 bases and J by 0 bases, with 15 bases between them. Looked up from germline, CDR1 is MDHEN and CDR2 is SYDVKM. CDR3 length: 16 residues. The CDR3 protein is CASRGSRLFSYNEQFF. In DNA form, the CDR3 reads TGTGCCAGCAGGGGGAGTCGGCTTTTCTCCTACAATGAGCAGTTCTTC.

The chain uses TRBV27 and TRBJ2-7; TRBD2 matches 9 bases. Germline loops: CDR1 MNHEY, CDR2 SMNVEV (reference sequence). The CDR3 is 13 amino acids. J lost 3 bases, V lost 6 bases, and 3 bases had no gene match. CDR3: CASRPSGVYEQYF. CDR3 DNA sequence: TGTGCCAGCAGGCCTAGCGGGGTCTACGAGCAGTACTTC.

This rearrangement joins TRBV9 to TRBJ1-1; 7 bases fit TRBD1. The V segment lost 0 bases and the J segment 0 bases; nucleotides outside the gene matches: 2. Germline values: CDR1 SGDLS, CDR2 YYNGEE. This CDR3 is built from 15 residues. As DNA, the CDR3 is TGTGCCAGCAGCGTAGGGGGACAGCTGAACACTGAAGCTTTCTTT. It specifies CASSVGGQLNTEAFF.